A selection of T cell receptor beta chains follows, all from one sample in a study of shared clonotypes between healthy human individuals. Measured with immunoSEQ multiplex PCR; TCRdb has only the in-frame clones, and not every one. This table has 1.5 million to 2.5 million clones, around 96% appearing once. Sequenced input: naive CD8+ T cells sorted from blood. The source is a man in his late teens or twenties in good health. Each CDR3 is given with its conserved first and last residue. D genes are given only for firm matches. Clone size is shown for a subset of rows, as once, few, many or a class of expanded clone.

>once|TRBJ2-1|TRBV4-3|TRBD1
TGCGCCAGCAGCCAAGTGATAGGGGGCGCGATAGATGAGCAGTTCTTC
CASSQVIGGAIDEQFF
>NA|TRBJ2-1|TRBV5-6|NA
TGTGCCAGCAGCCCGAGTACACTAGAGAATGAGCAGTTCTTC
CASSPSTLENEQFF
>NA|TRBJ1-1|TRBV30|NA
TGTGCCTGGAGTGTTGGGGTGGAGACTTTCTTT
CAWSVGVETFF
>NA|TRBJ1-6|TRBV6-5|NA
TGTGCCAGCAGTTACCGGGAGATACCCGGGTATTCACCCCTCCACTTT
CASSYREIPGYSPLHF
>NA|TRBJ2-1|TRBV7-2|TRBD2
TGTGCCAGCAGGCGGTGGATAGCGGGAGGTTCTGACAATGAGCAGTTCTTC
CASRRWIAGGSDNEQFF
>NA|TRBJ2-3|TRBV5-6|TRBD2
TGTGCCAGCACCATTTCTAGCGGGAGAAGCACAGATACGCAGTATTTT
CASTISSGRSTDTQYF
>once|TRBJ2-7|TRBV7-2|TRBD2
TGTGCCAGCAGCTTAGAGGGACTAGCGTTTCCCTACGAGCAGTACTTC
CASSLEGLAFPYEQYF
>NA|TRBJ2-3|TRBV30|NA
TGTGCCTGGGGCAACACAGATACGCAGTATTTT
CAWGNTDTQYF
>NA|TRBJ1-4|TRBV10-3|TRBD1
TGTGCCATCAGTGATTCTGACAGGGATAATGAAAAACTGTTTTTT
CAISDSDRDNEKLFF
>NA|TRBJ2-2|TRBV6-4|TRBD2
TGTGCCAGCAGTGCAAGACTAGCGGGGGCCGGCGGGGAGCTGTTTTTT
CASSARLAGAGGELFF
>NA|TRBJ2-3|TRBV19|NA
TGTGCCAGTATGGACTCCTTCTCAGATACGCAGTATTTT
CASMDSFSDTQYF
>NA|TRBJ2-7|TRBV5-1|TRBD1
TGCGCCAGCAGCTTCCGGGACAGAGTCTACGAGCAGTACTTC
CASSFRDRVYEQYF
>few|TRBJ1-1|TRBV19|NA
TGTGCCAGTATGGATCCTGGGTTGAACACTGAAGCTTTCTTT
CASMDPGLNTEAFF
>NA|TRBJ2-1|TRBV29-1|TRBD2
TGCAGCGTGGGCGGGAGTCTTCTTGAGCAGTTCTTC
CSVGGSLLEQFF
>NA|TRBJ1-5|TRBV7-9|NA
TGTGCCAGCCAGGGGCAGGGGAACAATCAGCCCCAGCATTTT
CASQGQGNNQPQHF
>NA|TRBJ2-1|TRBV9|NA
TGTGCCAGCAGCGTAGAAAGGGGGACGCGGTATGAGCAGTTCTTC
CASSVERGTRYEQFF
>NA|TRBJ2-3|TRBV29-1|TRBD2
TGCAGCGTTGGTGGAGCGGGAGTAATGGATACGCAGTATTTT
CSVGGAGVMDTQYF
>once|TRBJ2-7|TRBV6-5|NA
TGTGCCAGCAGTTACTTTTCAGCTACCTACGAGCAGTACTTC
CASSYFSATYEQYF
>NA|TRBJ2-2|TRBV6-5|TRBD2
TGTGCCAGCAGTTACCTACTAGCGGGGGGGCCTGAGGAGCTGTTTTTT
CASSYLLAGGPEELFF
>few|TRBJ1-3|TRBV5-8|NA
TGTGCCAGCAGCTCGCCATACAGGGAATCTGGAAACACCATATATTTT
CASSSPYRESGNTIYF
>NA|TRBJ1-2|TRBV28|NA
TGTGCCAGCAGTTTGATGTTTGACAGTCGTAACTATGGCTACACCTTC
CASSLMFDSRNYGYTF
>NA|TRBJ1-2|TRBV27|NA
TGTGCCAGCAGTTTGTTTGGGGAATCTAACTATGGCTACACCTTC
CASSLFGESNYGYTF
>once|TRBJ2-5|TRBV11-2|NA
TGTGCCAGCAGCTTATACCCCCGGGACTTTACTGAGACCCAGTACTTC
CASSLYPRDFTETQYF
>NA|TRBJ1-6|TRBV15|NA
TGTGCCACCAGCATCGGACACACGAATTCACCCCTCCACTTT
CATSIGHTNSPLHF
>NA|TRBJ1-6|TRBV10-3|TRBD1
TGTGCCATCAGTGACGAGACAGGGGGGTTGGCGCCCCTCCACTTT
CAISDETGGLAPLHF
>NA|TRBJ1-1|TRBV6-4|NA
TGTGCCAGCACCGCGGACAGAAACACTGAAGCTTTCTTT
CASTADRNTEAFF
>NA|TRBJ2-1|TRBV4-1|TRBD2
TGCGCCAGCAGCCAGGGACTAGCGGGGGTATACAATGAGCAGTTCTTC
CASSQGLAGVYNEQFF
>NA|TRBJ1-1|TRBV7-6|TRBD1
TGTGCCAGCAGCCCAAATCAGGGGGCGTCCACTGAAGCTTTCTTT
CASSPNQGASTEAFF
>NA|TRBJ1-6|TRBV25-1|NA
TGTGCCAGCAGTGACATTGGACCCCTCCACTTT
CASSDIGPLHF
>NA|TRBJ1-4|TRBV13|NA
TGTGCCAGCAGCTTAGGCTATGTTACTAATGAAAAACTGTTTTTT
CASSLGYVTNEKLFF
>NA|TRBJ2-7|TRBV30|NA
TGTGCCTGGAGTGAGGGGGTCCACGAGCAGTACTTC
CAWSEGVHEQYF
>NA|TRBJ2-5|TRBV5-1|TRBD1
TGCGCCAGCGGTGAAACAGGGGCCGCTGGAAAAGAGACCCAGTACTTC
CASGETGAAGKETQYF
>few|TRBJ1-5|TRBV30|TRBD1
TGTGCCTGGAGTCTTGGACAGGGACATCAGCCCCAGCATTTT
CAWSLGQGHQPQHF
>NA|TRBJ1-3|TRBV2|NA
TGTGCCAGCAGTGCTGGTGTAGGGGGCTCTGGAAACACCATATATTTT
CASSAGVGGSGNTIYF
>NA|TRBJ1-3|TRBV2|NA
TGTGCCAGCAGGGACGGACTCGAATTAGGGAACACCATATATTTT
CASRDGLELGNTIYF
>once|TRBJ1-1|TRBV29-1|NA
TGCAGCGTTGAAGATCAGTCTGGCACTGAAGCTTTCTTT
CSVEDQSGTEAFF
>NA|TRBJ1-4|TRBV7-9|NA
TGTGCCAGCAGCCCCGACAGCCAGAATGAAAAACTGTTTTTT
CASSPDSQNEKLFF
>NA|TRBJ2-7|TRBV19|NA
TGTGCCAGTAGTATCCGGACGGTCTCCTACGAGCAGTACTTC
CASSIRTVSYEQYF
>NA|TRBJ2-5|TRBV6-5|NA
TGTGCCAGCAGCCTACTGGGAAGAGAAGCCCAGTACTTC
CASSLLGREAQYF
>NA|TRBJ1-4|TRBV7-9|TRBD1
TGTGCCAGCAGCTCTTCCCAGGGGGCTGTTCTTCTTGAAAAACTGTTTTTT
CASSSSQGAVLLEKLFF
>NA|TRBJ2-7|TRBV5-1|NA
TGCGCCAGCAGTCGGGATGGATCCTACGAGCAGTACTTC
CASSRDGSYEQYF
>NA|TRBJ1-3|TRBV7-9|NA
TGTGCCAGCAGCTTAGAAGGGTCAGGGTCTGGAAACACCATATATTTT
CASSLEGSGSGNTIYF
>NA|TRBJ2-7|TRBV18|NA
TGTGCCAGCTCCCGGGACAACTCCTACGAGCAGTACTTC
CASSRDNSYEQYF